These 20 T cell receptor beta chains came from one sample sequenced in a study of T-cell reconstitution after alpha-beta-depleted transplantation in children. Unique molecular identifiers featured in how the TCRbeta library was prepared. MiXCR was run by TCRdb on the PCR reads, yielding one entry per CDR3 protein. In the table there are 540,000 or so distinct CDR3 sequences, roughly 23% of which are singletons. The sequencing used PBMCs, mostly from graft donor cells, collected 360 days after TCRalphabeta/CD19-depleted stem cell transplant. The receptors were gathered from a boy younger than two who had a stem cell transplant for acute myeloid leukemia, so the T cells may come from the graft donor.

There are a few counts of this clonotype. This chain joins TRBV20-1 and TRBJ1-6; unclear D gene. Trimming removed 6 bases at V and 11 bases at J, with 20 bases between. CDR3 length equals 14 residues. Germline assignment: CDR1 DFQATT and CDR2 SNEGSKA (reference sequence). Written as DNA, the CDR3 is TGCAGTGCCATGACGGCGGGGATAATTACACCCCTCCACTTT. Its protein product is CSAMTAGIITPLHF.

This clonotype appeared many times. V is TRBV10-3 and J is TRBJ2-2; maybe TRBD2 (5 bases). Trimming stripped 9 bases from V and 4 bases from J, with 12 bases between. Germline CDR1 is ENHRY and CDR2 is SYGVKD. This CDR3 is 13 amino acids long. In nucleotides, the CDR3 is TGTGCCATACAAAAGGAGGTCACCGGGGAGCTGTTTTTT. Amino acid sequence: CAIQKEVTGELFF.

In its sample, this clonotype was seen a few times. The rearrangement links TRBV9 to TRBJ2-7, with 8 bases matching TRBD1. Germline assignment: CDR1 SGDLS and CDR2 YYNGEE. The CDR3 runs to 13 residues. V dropped 3 bases and J dropped 5; count of bases not matched to a gene: 4. Here the CDR3 reads CASSEGQGDEQYF. CDR3 DNA sequence: TGTGCCAGCAGCGAAGGACAGGGAGACGAGCAGTACTTC.

The chain recombines TRBV13 with TRBJ2-7, with D perhaps matching TRBD1 (6 bases). The CDR3 covers 14 residues. V was shortened by 3 bases and J by 2 bases, with 11 bases between the two germline ends. Germline V gene lookup returns CDR1 PRHDT and CDR2 FYEKMQ (reference sequence). The CDR3 loop is CASSLDRRTYEQYF. CDR3 nucleotides: TGTGCCAGCAGCTTGGACAGAAGAACCTACGAGCAGTACTTC.

This sequence joins TRBV20-1 and TRBJ1-5, with TRBD1 identical over 8 bases. This CDR3 is built from 16 residues. V shed 0 bases, J shed 4 bases, and the junction held 8 bases outside the gene matches. Germline CDR1 DFQATT, CDR2 SNEGSKA (reference sequence). CDR3 sequence: CSARDPRTGRNQPQHF. In nucleotides, the CDR3 is TGCAGTGCTAGAGATCCGAGGACAGGGCGGAATCAGCCCCAGCATTTT.

This clonotype was recorded a few times. The chain employs TRBV20-1 and TRBJ1-4, with 11 bases identical to TRBD1. The V segment lost 2 bases and the J segment 8 bases; nucleotides outside the gene matches: 4. The CDR3 has 14 residues. CDR1 is DFQATT, CDR2 SNEGSKA, per germline (reference sequence). The CDR3 bases are TGCAGTGCTAGAACGGGACAGGGGGTGGAAAAACTGTTTTTT. It encodes CSARTGQGVEKLFF.

This clonotype was seen at least ten times. This chain links TRBV19 with TRBJ2-1; 9 nucleotides align to TRBD2. Germline V gene data show CDR1 as LNHDA and CDR2 as SQIVND (reference sequence). The ends lost 4 bases at V and 3 bases at J; junction bases unmatched: 4. CDR3 size: 15 residues. The CDR3 spells CASSRPSGVYNEQFF. In nucleotides, the CDR3 is TGTGCCAGTAGTAGACCTAGCGGGGTCTACAATGAGCAGTTCTTC.

This clonotype was counted many times. DNA of the CDR3: TGTGCCATCAGTGAGTTCCTAGCCCCGGAGTTCTTC. Translated, it gives CAISEFLAPEFF. The chain joins TRBV10-3 to TRBJ2-1, with a weak D call TRBD2 (5 bases). Germline CDR1 reads ENHRY; CDR2 reads SYGVKD. V was cut by 1 base and J by 14 bases, with 12 bases left in between. The CDR3 consists of 12 residues.

The table lists this clonotype with many counts. The gene calls are TRBV5-6 and TRBJ2-5; 12 bases are shared with TRBD1. Germline assignment: CDR1 SGHDT and CDR2 YYEEEE. CDR3 length equals 19 residues. The V and J ends lost 5 bases and 1 base, in that order; junction bases with no gene match: 15. CDR3 protein: CASRGAEGQGALLQETQYF. CDR3 DNA sequence: TGTGCCAGCAGGGGAGCGGAGGGACAGGGGGCGCTTCTCCAAGAGACCCAGTACTTC. Full variable domain (missing parts from reference TRBV5-6 and TRBJ2-5): DAGVTQSPTHLIKTRGQQVTLRCSPKSGHDTVSWYQQALGQGPQFIFQYYEEEERQRGNFPDRFSGHQFPNYSSELNVNALLLGDSALYLCASRGAEGQGALLQETQYFGPGTRLLVL.

The chain employs TRBV28 and TRBJ2-3; 9 bases agree with TRBD2. Per germline, CDR1 MDHEN and CDR2 SYDVKM. V was pared by 6 bases and J by 1 base, with 8 bases of the junction left unmatched. The CDR3 totals 16 residues. CDR3 DNA sequence: TGTGCCAGCAGAGACCCGGGACTAGCAGGCACAGATACGCAGTATTTT. Translated: CASRDPGLAGTDTQYF.

This clonotype came up many times. The rearrangement uses TRBV20-1 and TRBJ1-1, with D possibly being TRBD1 (6 bases). This CDR3 is built from 14 residues. Germline CDR1 and CDR2: DFQATT and SNEGSKA (reference sequence). Trimming removed 0 bases from V and 7 bases from J, with 15 bases in between. The CDR3 spells CSARDAGARFEAFF. CDR3 DNA sequence: TGCAGTGCTAGAGATGCAGGGGCCCGATTTGAAGCTTTCTTT.

The gene calls are TRBV11-2 and TRBJ2-5; D not certain. The CDR3 has 14 amino acids. CDR1 SGHAT and CDR2 FQNNGV come from the germline V gene. Deletions cut 3 bases from V and 1 base from J, with 9 bases between. This CDR3 is CASSFNPGQETQYF. Written as DNA, the CDR3 is TGTGCCAGCAGCTTCAATCCGGGCCAAGAGACCCAGTACTTC.

This clonotype was seen at least ten times. The chain has TRBV20-1 and TRBJ2-7; perhaps D is TRBD1 or TRBD2 (5 bases each). V was cut by 1 base and J by 4 bases, with 14 bases left in between. Germline V lookup: CDR1 DFQATT, CDR2 SNEGSKA (reference sequence). This CDR3 contains 14 residues. The CDR3 DNA follows: TGCAGTGCTAGAGGGTTAGCTGGGGGATACGAGCAGTACGTC. Translated, it gives CSARGLAGGYEQYV.

The chain carries TRBV29-1 and TRBJ1-4; TRBD1 agrees at 7 bases. The CDR3 covers 15 residues. V lost 0 bases and J lost 3; bases outside the gene matches: 4. CDR1 SQVTM and CDR2 ANQGSEA come from the germline V gene. CDR3 nucleotides: TGCAGCGTTGAAGATTTGGGACAGTCTAATGAAAAACTGTTTTTT. Translating it yields CSVEDLGQSNEKLFF.

This clonotype was detected only a few times. The chain has TRBV6-5 and TRBJ1-4; 8 nucleotides match TRBD1. Germline-derived CDR1 and CDR2 are MNHEY and SVGAGI. The V and J ends lost 0 bases and 6 bases, in that order; junction bases with no gene match: 3. The CDR3 has 15 amino acids. The CDR3 DNA follows: TGTGCCAGCAGTTACTCGACAGGGGAGGATGAAAAACTGTTTTTT. Protein product: CASSYSTGEDEKLFF.

Ten or more counts support this clonotype. This rearrangement joins TRBV5-1 to TRBJ2-6; unclear D gene. V lost 0 bases to trimming and J lost 0 bases, with 7 bases between them. Per the germline V gene, CDR1 is SGHRS and CDR2 is YFSETQ. CDR3 length: 16 amino acids. For the CDR3, the DNA is TGCGCCAGCAGCTTGGGTTTATCCTCTGGGGCCAACGTCCTGACTTTC. Translation: CASSLGLSSGANVLTF. The variable domain in full, with the rest retrieved from reference TRBV5-1 and TRBJ2-6, is KAGVTQTPRYLIKTRGQQVTLSCSPISGHRSVSWYQQTPGQGLQFLFEYFSETQRNKGNFPGRFSGRQFSNSRSEMNVSTLELGDSALYLCASSLGLSSGANVLTFGAGSRLTVL.

This clonotype was counted many times. J is TRBJ2-2 and V is TRBV3-1; 8 bases agree with TRBD2. This CDR3 is 16 amino acids long. Unmatched junction bases numbered 4, after V lost 1 base and J lost 3 bases. CDR1 LGHDT and CDR2 YNNKEL come from the germline V gene (reference sequence). The chain's CDR3 is CASSQVAGLYTGELFF. As DNA, the CDR3 is TGTGCCAGCAGCCAAGTAGCGGGGCTATACACCGGGGAGCTGTTTTTT.

The sample holds many counts of this clonotype. The chain uses TRBV24-1 and TRBJ2-3, with TRBD2 matching over 7 bases. The CDR3 extends over 14 amino acids. From germline, CDR1 is KGHDR and CDR2 SFDVKD. V shed 7 bases and J 3 bases; nucleotides not matched to a gene: 6. DNA of the CDR3: TGTGCCACCAGCGTCGGGGGGATTACAGATACGCAGTATTTT. This codes for CATSVGGITDTQYF.

The sample holds many counts of this clonotype. The J gene is TRBJ1-1, the V gene TRBV5-1; no reliable D call. There are 16 residues in the CDR3. Germline V gene data show CDR1 as SGHRS and CDR2 as YFSETQ. V dropped 0 bases and J dropped 0 bases, with 12 bases sitting between them. The DNA for the CDR3 is TGCGCCAGCAGCTTGGGGGCGCGGAACATGAACACTGAAGCTTTCTTT. Its protein is CASSLGARNMNTEAFF.

This clonotype was seen at least ten times. The rearrangement uses TRBV29-1 and TRBJ2-5; TRBD1 aligns across 8 bases. Germline CDR1 is SQVTM and CDR2 is ANQGSEA. Trimming took 4 bases from V and 5 from J; bases not matched to a gene: 9. This CDR3 spans 14 amino acids. CDR3 in DNA: TGCAGCGTTGGAGGCAGGGGGCGCGTTGAGACCCAGTACTTC. Protein sequence: CSVGGRGRVETQYF.